This T cell receptor beta chain was sequenced during a study of T-cell memory formation after mild COVID-19. V was cut by 1 base and J by 3 bases, with 10 bases left in between. The CDR3 totals 14 residues. CDR1 is SEHNR and CDR2 is FQNEAQ in the germline V gene (reference sequence). TCRdb itself ran the 5' RACE reads through MiXCR, one entry per CDR3 protein. The profile shows 500,000 to 650,000 distinct CDR3 sequences, less than 25% of them singletons. This clonotype has more than one count but fewer than ten. J is TRBJ2-7 and V is TRBV7-9; the D gene is possibly TRBD1 (6 bases). The TCR originated in an adult woman who had mild COVID-19 (a few samples of this study predate the infection). Cell type and time point are not known. The sequenced sample was PBMCs or a T cell subset sorted from them (not recorded which). The CDR3 protein is CASSLGDKIYEQYF. The CDR3 bases are TGTGCCAGCAGCTTAGGGGACAAGATCTACGAGCAGTACTTC.